The clone carrying this T cell receptor beta chain was detected many times. The target antigen is unknown. This sample is part of a study of breast tumors, draining lymph nodes, adjacent tissues. Study-wide findings and caveats: Compared with lymph nodes, tumors were less diverse; compared with nontumor tissue, more.

MiXCR, run by TCRdb on the multiplex PCR reads, gives a single entry per CDR3 protein. Of some 25,000 distinct CDR3 sequences listed, 23% are singletons. CDR1 and CDR2 (germline): SQVTM, ANQGSEA. The V gene end was trimmed by 5 bases and the J gene end by 3 bases; junction bases not matched to a gene: 6. This CDR3 has 14 amino acids. The V call is TRBV29-1, the J call TRBJ2-1, with TRBD1 matching 8 bases. This receptor was obtained from a female donor with breast cancer. Some clones in this sample may be carry-over from other donors' samples. Sequencing used breast tumor tissue. CDR3 in DNA: TGCAGCGTTAGACAGGGGTTCCTCTACAATGAGCAGTTCTTC. This encodes CSVRQGFLYNEQFF.